This TCR beta chain is drawn from a study of T cells in Graves' hyperthyroidism and ophthalmopathy. Study-level findings and limits: Most thyroid clonotypes expanded above 0.001 appeared in blood too.

Clinical Activity Scores of at least 3, NOSPECS grades of at least 4 and durations under 3 months characterized ophthalmopathy patients. The diagnostic basis comprised clinical symptoms, serum thyroxine and TRAb, thyroid ultrasound and orbital computed tomography. Of note for this clonotype: Its antigen is as yet unknown.

Regions amplified from RNA transcripts were the TCR beta CDR3 regions. TCR CDR3 underwent first-round RT-PCR with the HTBI primer set. TCRdb called the multiplex PCR reads again in MiXCR, with one record for every CDR3 protein. This sample has under 300,000 distinct CDR3 sequences, with approximately 20% found just once. Specimen: blood. The sequence derives from a man under 40 with Graves' ophthalmopathy.

The CDR3 DNA follows: TGTGCCAGCAGGCCTGAGGGTTACGAGCAGTACTTC. Residues: CASRPEGYEQYF. This chain connects TRBV6-1 to TRBJ2-7, with D possibly being TRBD2 (5 bases). This CDR3 is 12 amino acids long. The germline V gene has CDR1 MNHNS and CDR2 SASEGT. Deletions cut 6 bases from V and 4 bases from J, with 10 bases between.